The 30 T cell receptor beta chains given below trace back to one sample, sequenced in a study of blood T cell repertoires in COVID-19. Profiled with immunoSEQ multiplex PCR; TCRdb holds only in-frame clones, not every one. The data hold roughly 170,000 clones, with approximately 87% observed a single time. The sequencing input was peripheral blood. These receptors all come from a woman aged 70-85 years with COVID-19, enrolled during active disease.

The V call is TRBV19, the J call TRBJ1-1, with D unclear. Germline V gives CDR1 LNHDA, CDR2 SQIVND (reference sequence). The CDR3 sequence is 14 residues long. Trimming pared 6 bases from V and 2 bases from J, leaving 13 bases between. CDR3 in DNA: TGTGCCAGTAGGACAAACACAGCTAACACTGAAGCTTTCTTT. Translating it yields CASRTNTANTEAFF.

The rearrangement links TRBV6-2 or TRBV6-3 to TRBJ2-7, with 9 bases identical to TRBD1. The junction had 11 bases not matched to a gene; V was cut back by 2 bases and J by 3 bases. The length of the CDR3 is 17 residues. The V gene's germline CDR1 is MNHEY and CDR2 SVGEGT. The DNA for the CDR3 is TGTGCCAGCAGTTACCCATCTCGGACAGGGGCCAGCTACGAGCAGTACTTC. This encodes CASSYPSRTGASYEQYF.

The V call is TRBV18, the J call TRBJ2-7; 7 bases align to TRBD2. The CDR3 is 15 amino acids. Germline CDR1 reads KGHSH; CDR2 reads LQKENI. Germline trimming cut 2 bases from V and 0 bases from J; bases unmatched to any gene: 4. The CDR3 region is CASSPTSASSYEQYF. CDR3 nucleotides: TGTGCCAGCTCACCAACTAGCGCAAGCTCCTACGAGCAGTACTTC.

The rearrangement uses TRBV7-9 and TRBJ2-5, with TRBD1 matching 9 bases. V lost 6 bases, J lost 5 bases, and 7 bases stayed unmatched. The V gene's germline CDR1 is SEHNR and CDR2 FQNEAQ (reference sequence). There are 14 residues in the CDR3. The CDR3, as DNA: TGTGCCAGCAGTGAGACAGGGGGTGGTGAGACCCAGTACTTC. Protein product: CASSETGGGETQYF.

The chain carries TRBV5-3 and TRBJ2-3; 9 bases align to TRBD1. TRBV5-3 belongs to the ORF category, with a function that is uncertain. V dropped 4 bases and J dropped 5; count of bases not matched to a gene: 14. The CDR3 length is 17 residues. This CDR3 is CARSRSPGQGAVDTQYF. The CDR3 nucleotides are TGTGCCAGAAGCAGAAGTCCGGGACAGGGAGCAGTAGATACGCAGTATTTT.

The rearrangement uses TRBV19 and TRBJ2-1; TRBD2 agrees at 7 bases. CDR3 length: 17 residues. The ends lost 1 base at V and 6 bases at J; junction bases unmatched: 12. In germline, CDR1 is LNHDA, CDR2 SQIVND (reference sequence). This chain's CDR3 is CASSIGWGGGRGNEQFF. The CDR3 coding sequence is TGTGCCAGTAGTATAGGTTGGGGCGGCGGGAGAGGCAATGAGCAGTTCTTC.

This sequence joins TRBV12-5 and TRBJ2-1, with D possibly TRBD1 on 7 matching bases. The V end lost 1 base, the J end lost 6 bases, and 10 bases lay between the germline ends. Germline CDR1 LGHNT, CDR2 FRNRAP. There are 14 residues in the CDR3. This CDR3 is CASGLGRDSNEQFF. The CDR3, as DNA: TGTGCTAGTGGTTTGGGGCGGGACAGCAATGAGCAGTTCTTC.

V usage is TRBV3-1 (or the pseudogene TRBV3-2) and J usage is TRBJ2-3; D not resolved. V dropped 1 base and J dropped 10 bases, with 15 bases sitting between them. The CDR3 is 14 amino acids. The V gene's germline CDR1 is LGHDT and CDR2 YNNKEL (reference sequence). The chain's CDR3 is CASSQGTDWFSQYF. The CDR3 DNA reads TGTGCCAGCAGCCAAGGTACTGACTGGTTTTCGCAGTATTTT.

The V call is TRBV6-1, the J call TRBJ2-3; 13 positions agree with TRBD2. J lost 7 bases, V lost 1 base, and 5 bases had no gene match. CDR3 length: 16 amino acids. Germline assignment: CDR1 MNHNS and CDR2 SASEGT. In DNA, the CDR3 is TGTGCCAGCAGTGAAGGGACTAGCGGGAGAAGTAATACGCAGTATTTT. Protein sequence: CASSEGTSGRSNTQYF.

This clone was recorded only once. The J gene is TRBJ2-7, the V gene TRBV7-2; 9 bases are a match to TRBD1. Trimming removed 1 base from V and 2 bases from J; junction bases left unmatched: 12. Germline V gene sequence: CDR1 SGHTA, CDR2 FQGNSA. The CDR3 sequence is 18 residues long. In DNA, the CDR3 is TGTGCCAGCAGCTTAGGGTTTAGGGCCGGGACAGGGACCTACGAGCAGTACTTC. Its protein product is CASSLGFRAGTGTYEQYF.

The chain has TRBV28 and TRBJ2-3; TRBD2 might be the D (6 bases). This CDR3 region has 14 residues. CDR1 and CDR2 (germline): MDHEN, SYDVKM. V was cut by 2 bases and J by 10 bases, with 16 bases left in between. The CDR3 sequence is CASSLPGGDSAQYF. For the CDR3, the DNA is TGTGCCAGCAGTTTACCTGGCGGGGACTCAGCGCAGTATTTT.

The chain employs TRBV5-4 and TRBJ2-1, with 9 bases matching TRBD2. Germline trimming cut 4 bases from V and 5 bases from J; bases unmatched to any gene: 10. CDR1 is SGHNT, CDR2 YYREEE, per germline (reference sequence). The CDR3 is 16 amino acids. The CDR3 spells CASSRTLAGTHNEQFF. The CDR3 region has the DNA TGTGCCAGCAGCAGGACCCTAGCGGGAACTCACAATGAGCAGTTCTTC.

This clone was counted once. This sequence joins TRBV13 and TRBJ1-5; TRBD1 aligns across 7 bases. The CDR3 has 14 amino acids. Germline-derived CDR1 and CDR2 are PRHDT and FYEKMQ (reference sequence). J gave up 4 bases and V 5 bases, and 5 bases lay outside the gene matches. Written as DNA, the CDR3 is TGTGCCAGCAGCCGGGGGACAGCTAATCAGCCCCAGCATTTT. It codes for CASSRGTANQPQHF.

The count of this clone is one. The chain couples TRBV5-1 to TRBJ2-7; 7 bases fit TRBD2. Unmatched junction bases numbered 3, after V lost 0 bases and J lost 3 bases. Germline-derived CDR1 and CDR2 are SGHRS and YFSETQ. The CDR3 sequence is 14 residues long. The CDR3 region has the DNA TGCGCCAGCAGCTTGGGGGCGGGAGACTACGAGCAGTACTTC. Residues: CASSLGAGDYEQYF.

This chain uses TRBV11-3 with TRBJ2-2; 8 bases map to TRBD2. Germline assignment: CDR1 SGHNT and CDR2 YENEEA. The CDR3 has 17 amino acids. The trim removed 5 bases at V and 6 bases at J, leaving 14 bases unmatched. The CDR3 DNA sequence: TGTGCCAGCAGCCCGCGGGTAGCGGGGACCAAGGCCGGGGAGCTGTTTTTT. As protein: CASSPRVAGTKAGELFF.

V gene TRBV7-8 combines with J gene TRBJ2-2, with D perhaps TRBD1 (6 bases). Per the germline V gene, CDR1 is SGHVS and CDR2 is FQNEAQ. Trimming pared 2 bases from V and 7 bases from J, leaving 23 bases between. This CDR3 region has 18 residues. The CDR3 DNA reads as TGTGCCAGCAGCTTACCTCCGATCCCTTTGGGGGCGATCGGGGAGCTGTTTTTT. Translated, it gives CASSLPPIPLGAIGELFF.

The rearrangement joins TRBV6-5 to TRBJ2-7; D uncertain. This CDR3 region has 13 residues. Trimming stripped 4 bases from V and 9 bases from J, with 16 bases between. CDR1 is MNHEY, CDR2 SVGAGI, per germline. CDR3 residues: CASSSPTFNGQYF. CDR3 DNA: TGTGCCAGCAGTTCTCCAACCTTTAACGGGCAGTACTTC.

The chain links TRBV6-2 or TRBV6-3 to TRBJ2-3; maybe TRBD2 (5 bases). The CDR3 is made up of 18 amino acids. CDR1 and CDR2 (germline): MNHEY, SVGEGT. The V gene lost 2 bases and the J gene lost 0 bases, with 18 bases spanning the gap. The CDR3 here is CASSYVGLDLASTDTQYF. DNA for the CDR3: TGTGCCAGCAGTTACGTAGGGCTGGACCTAGCTAGCACAGATACGCAGTATTTT.

The sample holds a few counts of this clone. The V call is TRBV5-1, the J call TRBJ1-5, with TRBD1 as a possible D gene (5 bases). The germline gives CDR1 SGHRS, CDR2 YFSETQ. V lost 0 bases and J 4 bases, leaving 8 bases between the germline ends. This CDR3 has 14 amino acids. The CDR3 region is CASSLEAGNQPQHF. CDR3 bases: TGCGCCAGCAGCTTGGAGGCAGGGAATCAGCCCCAGCATTTT.

The chain links TRBV15 to TRBJ1-1, with TRBD1 identical over 7 bases. CDR3 length: 14 residues. The germline CDR1 and CDR2 sequences are LNHNV and YYDKDF (reference sequence). The trim removed 3 bases at V and 9 bases at J, leaving 10 bases unmatched. In DNA, the CDR3 is TGTGCCACCAGCAGCCGACAGGGAAGGGAAAAAGCTTTCTTT. Its protein is CATSSRQGREKAFF.

The CDR3 region is CASSLGGGAGSYNEQFF. The CDR3 DNA is TGTGCCAGCAGCTTGGGGGGGGGCGCAGGCTCCTACAATGAGCAGTTCTTC. The chain carries TRBV5-4 and TRBJ2-1; maybe TRBD2 (7 bases). The CDR3 has 17 residues. Germline V gene sequence: CDR1 SGHNT, CDR2 YYREEE (reference sequence). V lost 0 bases and J lost 0, with 13 bases in between.

V usage is TRBV30 and J usage is TRBJ1-2, with TRBD1 identical over 10 bases. Trimming cost V 3 bases and J 7 bases; bases outside gene matches: 2. The CDR3 is 12 amino acids. Looked up from germline, CDR1 is GTSNPN and CDR2 is SVGIG (reference sequence). CDR3 region: CAWRGTGVGYTF. The CDR3 nucleotides read TGTGCCTGGAGAGGGACAGGGGTTGGCTACACCTTC.

The chain uses TRBV19 and TRBJ1-5, with a possible D match to TRBD1 (6 bases). The CDR3 consists of 15 residues. Germline V CDR1 and CDR2: LNHDA, SQIVND (reference sequence). The ends were cut back, 6 bases at V and 4 bases at J, with 16 bases in the middle. CDR3: CASRFQGPGNQPQHF. The CDR3 DNA sequence: TGTGCCAGTAGGTTCCAGGGGCCGGGTAATCAGCCCCAGCATTTT.

The chain combines TRBV9 with TRBJ2-7, with TRBD2 identical over 7 bases. The CDR3 is made up of 14 amino acids. Unmatched junction bases numbered 6, after V lost 2 bases and J lost 4 bases. Germline loops: CDR1 SGDLS, CDR2 YYNGEE. The CDR3 sequence: CASSVLAESYEQYF. The CDR3 region has the DNA TGTGCCAGCAGCGTTCTAGCGGAATCTTACGAGCAGTACTTC.

The chain couples TRBV10-3 to TRBJ2-1, with 12 positions matching TRBD2. Losses at the gene ends were 8 bases for V and 14 bases for J; bases not matched to a gene: 10. The CDR3 totals 13 residues. CDR1 is ENHRY and CDR2 is SYGVKD in the germline V gene. CDR3 nucleotide sequence: TGTGCCATCGCGGGGCTAGCGGGAGGGCCGGAGTTCTTC. Protein: CAIAGLAGGPEFF.

The chain employs TRBV28 and TRBJ1-2; D is possibly TRBD1 (5 bases). CDR1 and CDR2 from the germline V gene are MDHEN and SYDVKM. Trimming took 3 bases from V and 4 from J, leaving 12 bases between them. CDR3 length: 14 residues. The DNA of the CDR3 is TGTGCCAGCAGTTTGGGGGGATCGGCCTATGGCTACACCTTC. Translation: CASSLGGSAYGYTF.

CDR3 nucleotide sequence: TGTGCCAGCAGTAAGCACCGGGACACCCTTTTCACAGATACGCAGTATTTT. This gives the protein CASSKHRDTLFTDTQYF. The rearrangement uses TRBV6-2 or TRBV6-3 and TRBJ2-3, with TRBD1 as a possible D gene (6 bases). Trimming took off 5 bases at V and 2 bases at J, with 20 bases between the two ends. From germline, CDR1 is MNHEY and CDR2 SVGEGT. The CDR3 is 17 amino acids.

This rearrangement joins TRBV27 to TRBJ1-6; 7 bases map to TRBD1. The CDR3 extends over 15 amino acids. Per the germline V gene, CDR1 is MNHEY and CDR2 is SMNVEV (reference sequence). V was pared by 6 bases and J by 5 bases, with 7 bases of the junction left unmatched. CDR3 coding DNA: TGTGCCAGCAGGTACAGGGGTCAGAATAATTCACCCCTCCACTTT. It yields the protein CASRYRGQNNSPLHF.

The gene calls are TRBV12-5 and TRBJ1-1; D might be TRBD1 (5 bases). CDR1 is LGHNT and CDR2 is FRNRAP in the germline V gene. This CDR3 spans 13 amino acids. The ends were cut back, 3 bases at V and 3 bases at J, with 8 bases in the middle. The CDR3 DNA reads TGTGCTAGTGGTTTTGACAGCTACACTGAAGCTTTCTTT. This gives the protein CASGFDSYTEAFF.

The chain couples TRBV5-5 to TRBJ2-1; D ambiguous. V was cut by 1 base and J by 4 bases, with 3 bases left in between. Germline V gene sequence: CDR1 SGHKS, CDR2 YYEKEE (reference sequence). CDR3 length: 12 residues. CDR3: CASSLSYNEQFF. DNA of the CDR3: TGTGCCAGCAGCTTGTCTTACAATGAGCAGTTCTTC.